This TCR beta chain was profiled in a study of Ad26.COV2.S vaccination and SARS-CoV-2 variants. In the study overall: Donor participated within the Ad26.COV2.S arm of the COV1001 trial.

CDR3 length equals 14 residues. The germline V gene has CDR1 SGDLS and CDR2 YYNGEE. The trim removed 4 bases at V and 5 bases at J, leaving 9 bases unmatched. Produced via immunoSEQ multiplex PCR; TCRdb's table is partial and in-frame only. In the table there are under 300,000 clones, around 90% of which are singletons. Treatment reported: some 20 received Ad26.COV2.S at low or high dose, single or two shots; 5 received placebo; per-sample allocation not given. Sampling was performed 63 days after the first vaccine or placebo injection. This receptor was obtained from a person between 18 and 59 years old who received the Ad26.COV2.S COVID-19 vaccine or a placebo. The chain combines TRBV9 with TRBJ2-7, with TRBD1 matching 7 bases. This specimen was peripheral blood, taken in a trial of Ad26.COV2.S vaccine versus placebo. The CDR3 nucleotides read TGTGCCAGCAGCCCCCGACAGGGTAAGGACGAGCAGTACTTC. It yields the protein CASSPRQGKDEQYF.